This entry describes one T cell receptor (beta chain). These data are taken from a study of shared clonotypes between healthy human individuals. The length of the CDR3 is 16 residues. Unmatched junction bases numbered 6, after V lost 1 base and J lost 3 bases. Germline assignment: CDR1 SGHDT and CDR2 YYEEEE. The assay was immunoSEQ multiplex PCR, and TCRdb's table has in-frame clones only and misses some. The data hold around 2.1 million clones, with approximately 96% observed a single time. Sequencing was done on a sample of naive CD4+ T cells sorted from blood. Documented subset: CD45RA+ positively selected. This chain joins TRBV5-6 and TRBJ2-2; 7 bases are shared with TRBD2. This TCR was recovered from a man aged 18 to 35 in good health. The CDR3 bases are TGTGCCAGCAGCTTGATGGGAGGGGCCGACACCGGGGAGCTGTTTTTT. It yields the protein CASSLMGGADTGELFF.